Following are 21 T cell receptor beta chains from one sample sequenced in a study of regulatory T cells in long-lasting Graves disease (dated by TCRdb to the early 2020s). The intended sense of this specimen's time point label: newly diagnosed GD, antithyroid drugs for less than 3 months. For both TCR sequencing and RNA sequencing, RNA was extracted from PBMCs in TRIzol. Library prep was done by multiplex PCR. The instrument was an Illumina HiSeq 4000. iRepertoire HTBI primers and Arm-PCR amplification of CDR3 regions were used to construct TCR beta libraries. TCRdb reanalyzed the raw reads on its own, using fastp at Q25 for trimming and MiXCR for clone calling, and kept in-frame beta chains. Under each unique CDR3 protein, matching rows form one entry showing the most common genes and DNA. The sample table shows roughly 360,000 distinct CDR3 sequences, and approximately 10% are seen once. 15% to 20% of the sample lies in the top ten.

Another study also made use of these data, one on T cells in Graves' hyperthyroidism and ophthalmopathy.

The sample consisted of peripheral blood mononuclear cells (PBMCs), taken at new diagnosis, from a patient treated with antithyroid drugs. The source is a woman aged 18-29 years with Graves disease. Donor details come from another sample of the same person, matched by shared clones.

This clonotype was picked up many times. The chain recombines TRBV18 with TRBJ2-3; no reliable D call. Trimming removed 6 bases from V and 6 bases from J, with 13 bases in between. The germline V gene encodes CDR1 KGHSH and CDR2 LQKENI. This CDR3 spans 13 amino acids. CDR3 amino acids: CASSHNEGDTQYF. In DNA form, the CDR3 reads TGTGCCAGCTCGCATAATGAAGGGGATACGCAGTATTTT.

This clonotype has only a few counts. The chain has TRBV10-3 and TRBJ2-1, with D perhaps TRBD1 or TRBD2 (5 bases each). Germline-derived CDR1 and CDR2 are ENHRY and SYGVKD. The V end lost 0 bases, the J end lost 2 bases, and 11 bases lay between the germline ends. CDR3 size: 16 residues. Here the CDR3 reads CAISESRGEPYNEQFF. CDR3 nucleotides: TGTGCCATCAGTGAGTCGCGAGGGGAACCCTACAATGAGCAGTTCTTC.

At least ten counts were recorded for this clonotype. The chain combines TRBV7-2 with TRBJ2-7, with D possibly TRBD2 on 5 matching bases. The V and J ends lost 6 bases and 2 bases respectively, with 17 bases between them. Per germline, CDR1 SGHTA and CDR2 FQGNSA. The CDR3 totals 15 residues. This chain's CDR3 is CASRQWSWRAYEQYF. In DNA form, the CDR3 reads TGTGCCAGCAGACAATGGTCCTGGCGGGCCTACGAGCAGTACTTC.

In its sample, this clonotype was seen many times. The J gene is TRBJ2-5, the V gene TRBV15, with a possible D match to TRBD2 (6 bases). Germline loops: CDR1 LNHNV, CDR2 YYDKDF (reference sequence). Trimming took 5 bases from V and 5 from J, leaving 21 bases between them. The CDR3 runs 16 residues. CDR3 bases: TGTGCCACCAGCTATAAACTAGCTTTTAGTCTCGAGACCCAGTACTTC. Translating it yields CATSYKLAFSLETQYF.

This clonotype was detected ten times or more. A read error may account for a junction end that differs from germline. The chain couples TRBV6-1 to TRBJ1-5; TRBD1 matches 7 bases. CDR3 length: 17 amino acids. Germline V gene lookup returns CDR1 MNHNS and CDR2 SASEGT. Here the CDR3 reads CAGSEAIPRGLGQPQHF. CDR3 nucleotide sequence: TGTGCCGGCAGTGAAGCGATACCCAGGGGGTTAGGTCAGCCCCAGCATTTT.

V is TRBV30 and J is TRBJ2-7, with 9 bases lining up with TRBD2. Germline V gene sequence: CDR1 GTSNPN, CDR2 SVGIG (reference sequence). The CDR3 covers 14 residues. V lost 2 bases, J lost 3 bases, and 5 bases stayed unmatched. CDR3 in amino acids: CAWSKAGGGYEQYF. CDR3 DNA sequence: TGTGCCTGGAGTAAAGCGGGAGGTGGCTACGAGCAGTACTTC.

This clonotype was counted many times. The chain is built from TRBV6-2 or TRBV6-3 and TRBJ2-7; D remains unclear. Germline assignment: CDR1 MNHEY and CDR2 SVGEGT. The V gene lost 9 bases and the J gene lost 0 bases, with 12 bases spanning the gap. CDR3 size: 13 residues. CDR3 region: CARISTTSYEQYV. In DNA, the CDR3 is TGTGCCAGGATTTCGACAACCTCCTACGAGCAGTACGTC.

This clonotype was detected many times. The chain recombines TRBV7-9 with TRBJ1-2; D call uncertain. The CDR3 extends over 17 amino acids. The V end lost 5 bases, the J end lost 2 bases, and 21 bases lay between the germline ends. The germline V gene encodes CDR1 SEHNR and CDR2 FQNEAQ (reference sequence). CDR3 DNA sequence: TGTGCCAGCAGCCGTCCCCGGGAGGGCAGAAGGAACTATGGCTACACCTTC. Its protein is CASSRPREGRRNYGYTF.

The chain recombines TRBV2 with TRBJ2-5; 7 bases are shared with TRBD1. V shed 6 bases, J shed 2 bases, and the junction held 9 bases outside the gene matches. This CDR3 is built from 15 residues. Germline V gives CDR1 SNHLY, CDR2 FYNNEI. CDR3 amino acids: CASSAPDRDQETQYF. CDR3 coding DNA: TGTGCCAGCAGCGCACCCGACAGGGATCAAGAGACCCAGTACTTC.

This clonotype was counted only a few times. The chain employs TRBV7-9 and TRBJ2-1; no reliable D call. This CDR3 spans 13 amino acids. Germline CDR1 and CDR2: SEHNR and FQNEAQ (reference sequence). V was pared by 4 bases and J by 7 bases, with 11 bases between. The CDR3 loop is CASSSVQWNEQFF. The CDR3 DNA follows: TGTGCCAGCAGCTCCGTACAGTGGAATGAGCAGTTCTTC.

A few counts support this clonotype. The rearrangement uses TRBV20-1 and TRBJ2-1; 8 bases are shared with TRBD2. Trimming removed 6 bases from V and 3 bases from J; junction bases left unmatched: 16. The CDR3 covers 17 residues. Germline loops: CDR1 DFQATT, CDR2 SNEGSKA (reference sequence). The CDR3 is CSAPPQSLAGLYNEQFF. The CDR3 DNA is TGCAGTGCCCCCCCCCAGAGTCTAGCGGGCCTCTACAATGAGCAGTTCTTC.

The rearrangement links TRBV10-3 to TRBJ1-1, with 12 bases aligning to TRBD1. The germline V gene has CDR1 ENHRY and CDR2 SYGVKD. This CDR3 region has 17 residues. V gave up 3 bases and J gave up 1 base; unmatched junction bases: 6. CDR3 in DNA: TGTGCCATCAGTGATGGGGACAGGGGGCGACCGAACACTGAAGCTTTCTTT. Amino acids: CAISDGDRGRPNTEAFF.

This clonotype appeared many times. The chain joins TRBV7-8 to TRBJ2-7; TRBD2 matches 7 bases. V lost 2 bases, J lost 0 bases, and 4 bases stayed unmatched. The CDR3 covers 15 residues. CDR1 and CDR2 from the germline V gene are SGHVS and FQNEAQ. The DNA for the CDR3 is TGTGCCAGCAGCTTAACTAGCGAAAGCTCCTACGAGCAGTACTTC. It specifies CASSLTSESSYEQYF. The whole variable domain, filled in from reference TRBV7-8 and TRBJ2-7, reads GAGVSQSPRYKVAKRGQDVALRCDPISGHVSLFWYQQALGQGPEFLTYFQNEAQLDKSGLPSDRFFAERPEGSVSTLKIQRTQQEDSAVYLCASSLTSESSYEQYFGPGTRLTVT.

This clonotype was recorded many times. The V gene is TRBV28, the J gene TRBJ1-5; a possible D gene is TRBD1 (6 bases). The CDR3 is made up of 20 amino acids. V shed 5 bases and J shed 0 bases, with 26 bases lying between them. In germline, CDR1 is MDHEN, CDR2 SYDVKM. The CDR3 reads CASSPSPSRDIVPSNQPQHF. CDR3 in DNA: TGTGCCAGCAGTCCCTCACCGTCCCGGGACATCGTTCCTAGCAATCAGCCCCAGCATTTT.

This chain joins TRBV19 and TRBJ2-7; 13 bases are shared with TRBD2. J gave up 7 bases and V 5 bases, and 14 bases lay outside the gene matches. Germline CDR1 is LNHDA and CDR2 is SQIVND (reference sequence). CDR3 size: 17 residues. The CDR3 loop is CASSPARGLAGEGEQYF. The CDR3 DNA follows: TGTGCCAGTAGTCCAGCCCGAGGACTAGCGGGAGAAGGAGAGCAGTACTTC.

This clonotype was seen repeatedly, ten times or more. The chain combines TRBV27 with TRBJ1-6, with D unresolved. With 2 bases removed from V and 9 bases from J, the gap between germline ends came to 8 bases. This CDR3 region has 13 residues. Germline V CDR1 and CDR2: MNHEY, SMNVEV (reference sequence). The CDR3 DNA sequence: TGTGCCAGCAGTTTACGGGGAGCTTCACCCCTCCACTTT. It codes for CASSLRGASPLHF.

This clonotype was counted at least ten times. V is TRBV9 and J is TRBJ1-3; no clear D gene. The CDR3 is 17 residues long. V was pared by 0 bases and J by 0 bases, with 13 bases between. Germline CDR1 SGDLS, CDR2 YYNGEE. The CDR3 here is CASSVAAKGSSGNTIYF. The CDR3 DNA is TGTGCCAGCAGCGTAGCTGCGAAGGGTAGCTCTGGAAACACCATATATTTT.

This clonotype was seen a handful of times. The rearrangement uses TRBV19 and TRBJ1-2; D not certain. This CDR3 has 14 amino acids. CDR1 LNHDA and CDR2 SQIVND come from the germline V gene (reference sequence). Trimming shortened V by 6 bases and J by 4 bases, and 15 bases separated the two germline ends. CDR3 sequence reads: CASSQQAGSYGYTF. DNA for the CDR3: TGTGCCAGTAGCCAACAAGCGGGGTCCTATGGCTACACCTTC.

The table lists this clonotype with many counts. The chain links TRBV3-2 to TRBJ1-1. TRBV3-2 is recorded as a pseudogene. The CDR3 is 14 amino acids. As DNA, the CDR3 is TGTGCCAGCAGCCCGGGTGGAGGGAACACTGAAGCTTTCTTT. Protein: CASSPGGGNTEAFF.

Concerning this clonotype: A read error may be the cause here, since a much bigger clone is one base away. The CDR3 region has the DNA TGTGCCAGCAGCCAGACAGGGGAGTGTGGCTACACCTTC. Residues: CASSQTGECGYTF. The chain employs TRBV4-2 and TRBJ1-2, with 8 nucleotides matching TRBD1. The CDR3 is 13 amino acids. CDR1 and CDR2 from the germline V gene are LGHNA and YNFKEQ. V shed 3 bases, J shed 7 bases, and the junction held 4 bases outside the gene matches.

Many counts were recorded for this clonotype. The chain uses TRBV5-1 and TRBJ1-1; 9 bases are shared with TRBD1. This CDR3 is built from 16 residues. The germline V gene has CDR1 SGHRS and CDR2 YFSETQ. J was trimmed by 5 bases and V by 2 bases; bases with no gene match: 10. The CDR3 DNA reads as TGCGCCAGCAGCTTACAGGGGGCCGGATCCGGAACTGAAGCTTTCTTT. Amino acids: CASSLQGAGSGTEAFF.